The 25 T cell receptor beta chains given below trace back to one sample, sequenced in a study of blood T cell repertoires in COVID-19. Produced via immunoSEQ multiplex PCR; TCRdb's table is partial and in-frame only. The sample carries 200,000 to 250,000 clones, under 90% recorded once. The material sequenced was peripheral blood. The receptors come from a woman over 75 with COVID-19, enrolled during active disease.

The rearrangement links TRBV19 to TRBJ1-1, with D unresolved. CDR1 and CDR2 from the germline V gene are LNHDA and SQIVND (reference sequence). Deletions cut 9 bases from V and 0 bases from J, with 20 bases between. The CDR3 is 16 residues long. This chain's CDR3 is CASVRLDSWMNTEAFF. The CDR3 nucleotides read TGTGCCAGCGTGAGGCTTGATTCATGGATGAACACTGAAGCTTTCTTT.

V usage is TRBV19 and J usage is TRBJ1-4; 7 bases fit TRBD1. The junction had 4 bases not matched to a gene; V was cut back by 4 bases and J by 8 bases. Germline V gene sequence: CDR1 LNHDA, CDR2 SQIVND (reference sequence). This CDR3 contains 13 residues. The CDR3 sequence: CASSTGTVEKLFF. DNA of the CDR3: TGTGCCAGTAGTACCGGGACAGTGGAAAAACTGTTTTTT.

The chain carries TRBV9 and TRBJ2-2; 7 nucleotides agree with TRBD2. V shed 6 bases and J 7 bases; nucleotides not matched to a gene: 12. The CDR3 runs to 15 residues. CDR1 is SGDLS and CDR2 is YYNGEE in the germline V gene. CDR3 DNA: TGTGCCAGCACCCCACTCTCCGGGGGGAACGGGGAGCTGTTTTTT. It yields the protein CASTPLSGGNGELFF. The full variable domain, with the rest looked up from reference TRBV9 and TRBJ2-2, is DSGVTQTPKHLITATGQRVTLRCSPRSGDLSVYWYQQSLDQGLQFLIQYYNGEERAKGNILERFSAQQFPDLHSELNLSSLELGDSALYFCASTPLSGGNGELFFGEGSRLTVL.

V is TRBV2 and J is TRBJ1-1; perhaps TRBD1 as D (6 bases). The CDR3 has 13 residues. CDR1 is SNHLY, CDR2 FYNNEI, per germline. V lost 8 bases, J lost 3 bases, and 13 bases lay in between. The CDR3 DNA is TGTGCCAGCGGGGCCGGGGGGCACACTGAAGCTTTCTTT. Translating it yields CASGAGGHTEAFF.

This clone turned up a few times. V usage is TRBV4-1 and J usage is TRBJ2-7, with D perhaps matching TRBD1 (5 bases). CDR1 is MGHRA, CDR2 YSYEKL, per germline. Trimming cost V 3 bases and J 2 bases, with 11 bases left between them. The CDR3 contains 14 residues. This chain's CDR3 is CASSQTEVPYEQYF. DNA of the CDR3: TGCGCCAGCAGCCAGACAGAGGTACCCTACGAGCAGTACTTC.

The V and J genes are TRBV14 and TRBJ1-4, with D hard to call. Trimming removed 4 bases at V and 2 bases at J, with 11 bases between. The CDR3 extends over 15 amino acids. CDR1 and CDR2 (germline): SGHDN, FVKESK. The CDR3 DNA follows: TGTGCCAGCAGCCCTCGCTTGGAGACTAATGAAAAACTGTTTTTT. This encodes CASSPRLETNEKLFF.

The rearrangement joins TRBV6-1 to TRBJ2-2; weak D call: TRBD2 (6 bases). The CDR3 runs to 15 residues. Germline CDR1 is MNHNS and CDR2 is SASEGT. Deletions cut 2 bases from V and 4 bases from J, with 11 bases between. CDR3 sequence: CASSEWAGPTGELFF. Written as DNA, the CDR3 is TGTGCCAGCAGTGAATGGGCGGGGCCCACCGGGGAGCTGTTTTTT.

This chain joins TRBV3-1 (or the pseudogene TRBV3-2) and TRBJ1-1; a possible D gene is TRBD1 (5 bases). V was cut by 2 bases and J by 6 bases, with 13 bases left in between. Germline assignment: CDR1 LGHDT and CDR2 YNNKEL (reference sequence). This CDR3 has 14 residues. DNA for the CDR3: TGTGCCAGCAGCCAAACGGGGGGGAGGGCTGAAGCTTTCTTT. Amino acid sequence: CASSQTGGRAEAFF.

The rearrangement joins TRBV10-1 to TRBJ2-1; possibly TRBD1 for D (6 bases). The CDR3 contains 14 residues. The ends were cut back, 4 bases at V and 10 bases at J, with 17 bases in the middle. Germline V CDR1 and CDR2: WNHNN, SYGVQD (reference sequence). As DNA, the CDR3 is TGCGCCAGCAGTGTCTCGGACAGCCTCAGCGAGCAGTTCTTC. Its protein is CASSVSDSLSEQFF.

The J gene is TRBJ2-7, the V gene TRBV9; 9 nucleotides agree with TRBD2. Germline CDR1 is SGDLS and CDR2 is YYNGEE. This CDR3 comprises 15 residues. V dropped 2 bases and J dropped 4; count of bases not matched to a gene: 7. The CDR3 DNA sequence: TGTGCCAGCAGCGTGTATAGCGGGGGCTTGTACGAGCAGTACTTC. It encodes CASSVYSGGLYEQYF.

CDR3: CASSGRNGSPLHF. In DNA, the CDR3 is TGTGCCAGCAGTGGGCGGAATGGGTCACCCCTCCACTTT. This sequence joins TRBV2 and TRBJ1-6; no clear D. Germline V CDR1 and CDR2: SNHLY, FYNNEI. The length of the CDR3 is 13 residues. V lost 4 bases and J 10 bases, leaving 11 bases between the germline ends.

CDR3 region: CASSPTRTVGRGYTF. In DNA form, the CDR3 reads TGTGCCAGCAGTCCGACCCGGACAGTTGGGCGTGGCTACACCTTC. This chain connects TRBV6-2 or TRBV6-3 to TRBJ1-2, with D possibly matching TRBD1 (6 bases). The CDR3 totals 15 residues. CDR1 and CDR2 from the germline V gene are MNHEY and SVGEGT. With 5 bases removed from V and 7 bases from J, the gap between germline ends came to 20 bases.

V usage is TRBV3-1 (or the pseudogene TRBV3-2) and J usage is TRBJ2-7; tentative D call: TRBD1 (6 bases). Germline V gene data show CDR1 as LGHDT and CDR2 as YNNKEL (reference sequence). There are 16 residues in the CDR3. V was trimmed by 1 base and J by 4 bases, leaving 17 bases between them. For the CDR3, the DNA is TGTGCCAGCAGCCAAGGTGGGGGCCCTGGGAAGTACGAGCAGTACTTC. Encoded protein: CASSQGGGPGKYEQYF.

The chain is built from TRBV19 and TRBJ1-2; D unclear. V gave up 3 bases and J gave up 8 bases, with 10 bases separating them. Per the germline V gene, CDR1 is LNHDA and CDR2 is SQIVND (reference sequence). The CDR3 has 12 residues. The CDR3 sequence is CASSIFQSGYTF. The CDR3 DNA is TGTGCCAGTAGTATCTTCCAAAGCGGCTACACCTTC.

V usage is TRBV18 and J usage is TRBJ2-7; D call uncertain. Trimming took 3 bases from V and 3 from J, leaving 15 bases between them. Germline assignment: CDR1 KGHSH and CDR2 LQKENI. CDR3 size: 15 residues. CDR3 protein: CASSPTTPRYYEQYF. In DNA form, the CDR3 reads TGTGCCAGCTCACCTACCACACCGAGGTACTACGAGCAGTACTTC.

The chain is built from TRBV3-1 (or the pseudogene TRBV3-2) and TRBJ1-5, with D uncertain. CDR3 length equals 15 residues. Germline assignment: CDR1 LGHDT and CDR2 YNNKEL (reference sequence). The V and J ends lost 2 bases and 5 bases respectively, with 13 bases between them. The CDR3 nucleotides read TGTGCCAGCAGCCAACGTCCCCCTGGGCATCAGCCCCAGCATTTT. Encoded protein: CASSQRPPGHQPQHF.

This chain connects TRBV18 to TRBJ2-1; 10 nucleotides agree with TRBD2. This CDR3 has 14 residues. The V gene's germline CDR1 is KGHSH and CDR2 LQKENI. With V trimmed by 3 bases and J by 8 bases, 4 bases remained unmatched. The DNA for the CDR3 is TGTGCCAGCTCACCGAGCGGGGGGGCCTATGAGCAGTTCTTC. It is translated as CASSPSGGAYEQFF.

The rearrangement links TRBV6-5 to TRBJ2-7; maybe TRBD2 (6 bases). The CDR3 consists of 13 residues. V was clipped by 7 bases and J by 3 bases, with 13 bases between them. Looked up from germline, CDR1 is MNHEY and CDR2 is SVGAGI. The CDR3 loop reads CASTGKEGYEQYF. The CDR3 DNA reads TGTGCCAGCACAGGAAAGGAGGGCTACGAGCAGTACTTC.

This clone was picked up one time. The chain has TRBV19 and TRBJ1-1, with unresolved D. Trimming removed 3 bases from V and 11 bases from J, with 13 bases in between. This CDR3 has 12 amino acids. CDR1 is LNHDA, CDR2 SQIVND, per germline (reference sequence). As DNA, the CDR3 is TGTGCCAGTAGTATGGGGAGGGCCGGGGCTTTCTTT. Its protein product is CASSMGRAGAFF.

The chain links TRBV28 to TRBJ1-6; 10 positions match TRBD1. This CDR3 region has 17 residues. Germline V lookup: CDR1 MDHEN, CDR2 SYDVKM. J lost 10 bases, V lost 4 bases, and 13 bases had no gene match. As DNA, the CDR3 is TGTGCCAGCAGTTCGACAGGGGGCGCGGCTCTTCGGTCACCCCTCCACTTT. It encodes CASSSTGGAALRSPLHF.

V usage is TRBV27 and J usage is TRBJ1-6, with D possibly TRBD1 on 6 matching bases. The CDR3 consists of 17 residues. V gave up 1 base and J gave up 1 base, with 11 bases separating them. Germline lookup yields CDR1 MNHEY and CDR2 SMNVEV (reference sequence). In nucleotides, the CDR3 is TGTGCCAGCAGTTTATTTTGGGGGCGGTCCTATAATTCACCCCTCCACTTT. Residues: CASSLFWGRSYNSPLHF.

This clone was picked up one time. The chain couples TRBV27 to TRBJ1-1, with D possibly matching TRBD1 (6 bases). This CDR3 is built from 15 residues. The germline V and J ends were trimmed by 0 bases and 0 bases, with 8 bases remaining between them. Germline CDR1 and CDR2: MNHEY and SMNVEV (reference sequence). DNA of the CDR3: TGTGCCAGCAGTTTATCGGGACATATGAACACTGAAGCTTTCTTT. This encodes CASSLSGHMNTEAFF.

The CDR3 DNA sequence: TGCGCCAGCAGCTTGGGGTTCGGAGGCCCCTATAGCAATCAGCCCCAGCATTTT. Residues: CASSLGFGGPYSNQPQHF. The rearrangement links TRBV5-1 to TRBJ1-5, with D hard to call. V was cut by 0 bases and J by 0 bases, with 16 bases left in between. CDR1 is SGHRS and CDR2 is YFSETQ in the germline V gene. The CDR3 consists of 18 residues. Together with reference TRBV5-1 and TRBJ1-5, the CDR3 gives the full variable domain: KAGVTQTPRYLIKTRGQQVTLSCSPISGHRSVSWYQQTPGQGLQFLFEYFSETQRNKGNFPGRFSGRQFSNSRSEMNVSTLELGDSALYLCASSLGFGGPYSNQPQHFGDGTRLSIL.

The chain links TRBV9 to TRBJ1-5; no clear D gene. Per the germline V gene, CDR1 is SGDLS and CDR2 is YYNGEE. V lost 3 bases, J lost 4 bases, and 20 bases lay in between. This CDR3 region has 17 residues. The CDR3 loop is CASSAGLRTDLNQPQHF. In DNA form, the CDR3 reads TGTGCCAGCAGCGCTGGCTTGAGGACGGACTTGAATCAGCCCCAGCATTTT.

A few counts support this clone. V is TRBV28 and J is TRBJ1-1, with TRBD1 matching 7 bases. Germline V gene sequence: CDR1 MDHEN, CDR2 SYDVKM. CDR3 size: 15 residues. J lost 1 base, V lost 6 bases, and 8 bases had no gene match. The CDR3 spells CASRSDRTGNTEAFF. For the CDR3, the DNA is TGTGCCAGCAGATCGGACCGGACAGGGAACACTGAAGCTTTCTTT.